What follows are 29 T cell receptor beta chains derived from one specimen sequenced in a study of blood T cell repertoires in COVID-19. Some clones are missing from TCRdb's copy, which holds only in-frame ones; the method was immunoSEQ multiplex PCR. The profile shows around 320,000 clones, just under 90% of them singletons. The sequencing input was PBMCs or T cells enriched from blood (not recorded which). All receptors come from a woman in her forties or fifties who had been exposed to COVID-19.

The count of this clone is one. The rearrangement uses TRBV11-2 and TRBJ2-5; weak D call: TRBD2 (6 bases). The CDR3 length is 14 residues. Trimming cost V 0 bases and J 5 bases, with 10 bases left between them. Germline V lookup: CDR1 SGHAT, CDR2 FQNNGV. As DNA, the CDR3 is TGTGCCAGCAGCTTAGATCGGGGGATCGAGACCCAGTACTTC. It yields the protein CASSLDRGIETQYF.

CDR3 protein: CASSQDLHRDLETQYF. The CDR3 region has the DNA TGTGCCAGCAGCCAAGATCTGCACAGGGATTTGGAGACCCAGTACTTC. V and J are TRBV4-2 and TRBJ2-5; tentative D call: TRBD1 (6 bases). The CDR3 is 16 amino acids. Germline-derived CDR1 and CDR2 are LGHNA and YNFKEQ. V lost 0 bases and J 5 bases, leaving 16 bases between the germline ends.

The chain recombines TRBV28 with TRBJ1-2, with 7 bases fitting TRBD1. The V gene's germline CDR1 is MDHEN and CDR2 SYDVKM. This CDR3 has 14 amino acids. V was pared by 3 bases and J by 6 bases, with 7 bases of the junction left unmatched. DNA of the CDR3: TGTGCCAGCAGTTTCGACCCAGGGGGACATGGCTACACCTTC. Its protein is CASSFDPGGHGYTF.

The chain is built from TRBV9 and TRBJ1-2; possibly TRBD1 for D (6 bases). CDR3 length: 17 residues. Germline V gene sequence: CDR1 SGDLS, CDR2 YYNGEE. V was trimmed by 0 bases and J by 4 bases, leaving 19 bases between them. CDR3 DNA: TGTGCCAGCAGCGTAGAGGACAGCGCCAGACGGGGCTATGGCTACACCTTC. Translated: CASSVEDSARRGYGYTF.

This clone appeared a few times. V is TRBV6-2 or TRBV6-3 and J is TRBJ1-2, with TRBD1 as a possible D gene (5 bases). This CDR3 has 16 residues. Trimming left V 0 bases short and J 1 base short, with 12 bases between. Germline lookup yields CDR1 MNHEY and CDR2 SVGEGT. DNA of the CDR3: TGTGCCAGCAGTTACTCGAGGACGGGGGTTAACTATGGCTACACCTTC. It specifies CASSYSRTGVNYGYTF.

This chain joins TRBV5-4 and TRBJ2-3; 9 bases align to TRBD2. The CDR3 length is 16 residues. After removal of 0 bases from V and 3 bases from J, the junction contained 5 bases not matched to a gene. Germline values: CDR1 SGHNT, CDR2 YYREEE (reference sequence). CDR3 sequence: CASSLVAGGQTDTQYF. The CDR3 bases are TGTGCCAGCAGCTTGGTTGCGGGGGGGCAGACAGATACGCAGTATTTT. Complete variable domain (other parts from reference TRBV5-4 and TRBJ2-3): ETGVTQSPTHLIKTRGQQVTLRCSSQSGHNTVSWYQQALGQGPQFIFQYYREEENGRGNFPPRFSGLQFPNYSSELNVNALELDDSALYLCASSLVAGGQTDTQYFGPGTRLTVL.

J is TRBJ1-1 and V is TRBV25-1, with D unresolved. Trimming pared 4 bases from V and 5 bases from J, leaving 8 bases between. Germline V gives CDR1 MGHDK, CDR2 SYGVNS. This CDR3 contains 12 residues. CDR3 in amino acids: CASSAGSTEAFF. The CDR3 DNA follows: TGTGCCAGCAGTGCTGGGAGTACTGAAGCTTTCTTT.

This sequence joins TRBV2 and TRBJ2-2; 8 nucleotides match TRBD1. The CDR3 has 15 amino acids. The ends lost 6 bases at V and 2 bases at J; junction bases unmatched: 5. Germline loops: CDR1 SNHLY, CDR2 FYNNEI. DNA of the CDR3: TGTGCCAGCAGCCCACAGGGGGGTAACACCGGGGAGCTGTTTTTT. Protein: CASSPQGGNTGELFF.

The chain is built from TRBV28 and TRBJ1-1; 9 bases map to TRBD1. The CDR3 is 15 amino acids. Germline CDR1 reads MDHEN; CDR2 reads SYDVKM. The J segment lost 0 bases and the V segment lost 7 bases, leaving 6 bases of the junction unmatched. The CDR3 sequence is CASNIRQGVNTEAFF. The CDR3, as DNA: TGTGCCAGCAACATTAGACAGGGGGTGAACACTGAAGCTTTCTTT. The variable domain in full, with the rest retrieved from reference TRBV28 and TRBJ1-1, is DVKVTQSSRYLVKRTGEKVFLECVQDMDHENMFWYRQDPGLGLRLIYFSYDVKMKEKGDIPEGYSVSREKKERFSLILESASTNQTSMYLCASNIRQGVNTEAFFGQGTRLTVV.

This rearrangement joins TRBV4-2 to TRBJ1-5; D is undetermined. The CDR3 loop spans 15 amino acids. The V and J ends lost 0 bases and 1 base respectively, with 7 bases between them. Germline V lookup: CDR1 LGHNA, CDR2 YNFKEQ. CDR3 DNA sequence: TGTGCCAGCAGCCAAGATGAGGGAAGCAATCAGCCCCAGCATTTT. Its protein product is CASSQDEGSNQPQHF.

Only one count was recorded for this clone. V gene TRBV6-5 combines with J gene TRBJ2-7; D is uncertain. The V end lost 6 bases, the J end lost 3 bases, and 12 bases lay between the germline ends. Germline CDR1 and CDR2: MNHEY and SVGAGI. This CDR3 has 13 residues. CDR3 sequence reads: CASRVGWSYEQYF. The CDR3 coding sequence is TGTGCCAGCAGGGTTGGGTGGAGCTACGAGCAGTACTTC.

This rearrangement joins TRBV9 to TRBJ1-3; D is possibly TRBD1 (5 bases). The CDR3 is made up of 16 amino acids. Between the trimmed V and J ends, which lost 4 bases and 2 bases, there was a span of 16 bases. The germline V gene has CDR1 SGDLS and CDR2 YYNGEE. CDR3 region: CASSPQTGATGNTIYF. For the CDR3, the DNA is TGTGCCAGCAGCCCACAAACAGGCGCCACTGGAAACACCATATATTTT.

CDR3 nucleotides: TGTGCCAGCAGCTTAGGGCGGTACAGCACAGATACGCAGTATTTT. This codes for CASSLGRYSTDTQYF. The chain combines TRBV7-2 with TRBJ2-3; D gene ambiguous. This CDR3 comprises 15 residues. Germline CDR1 and CDR2: SGHTA and FQGNSA. V lost 1 base and J 0 bases, leaving 8 bases between the germline ends.

The chain employs TRBV3-1 (or the pseudogene TRBV3-2) and TRBJ2-7; a weak D match, TRBD2 (6 bases). V was shortened by 5 bases and J by 0 bases, with 14 bases between the two germline ends. This CDR3 has 15 amino acids. Per the germline V gene, CDR1 is LGHDT and CDR2 is YNNKEL (reference sequence). DNA for the CDR3: TGTGCCAGCAGCGCTGGAGGAGGGAGCTCCTACGAGCAGTACTTC. It encodes CASSAGGGSSYEQYF.

The chain recombines TRBV4-1 with TRBJ1-2; D perhaps matches TRBD1 (6 bases). Trimming shortened V by 1 base and J by 7 bases, and 19 bases separated the two germline ends. In germline, CDR1 is MGHRA, CDR2 YSYEKL. This CDR3 spans 16 amino acids. CDR3 bases: TGCGCCAGCAGCCAAGCCTTAACAGGGATCGTCCCTGGCTACACCTTC. Its protein product is CASSQALTGIVPGYTF.

The chain links TRBV5-5 to TRBJ1-4; 11 bases align to TRBD1. CDR1 is SGHKS and CDR2 is YYEKEE in the germline V gene (reference sequence). The J segment lost 8 bases and the V segment lost 1 base, leaving 7 bases of the junction unmatched. This CDR3 comprises 16 residues. This CDR3 is CASSLLPGQGDEKLFF. Written as DNA, the CDR3 is TGTGCCAGCAGCTTGTTGCCGGGACAGGGGGACGAAAAACTGTTTTTT. The whole variable domain, remainder taken from reference TRBV5-5 and TRBJ1-4, is DAGVTQSPTHLIKTRGQQVTLRCSPISGHKSVSWYQQVLGQGPQFIFQYYEKEERGRGNFPDRFSARQFPNYSSELNVNALLLGDSALYLCASSLLPGQGDEKLFFGSGTQLSVL.

This rearrangement joins TRBV5-1 to TRBJ1-2; TRBD1 matches 10 bases. Unmatched junction bases numbered 2, after V lost 6 bases and J lost 6 bases. This CDR3 has 12 amino acids. CDR1 is SGHRS and CDR2 is YFSETQ in the germline V gene. CDR3 loop: CASKDRGNGYTF. The DNA for the CDR3 is TGCGCCAGCAAGGACAGGGGGAATGGCTACACCTTC.

V and J are TRBV18 and TRBJ2-7; possible D gene TRBD2, 6 bases. In germline, CDR1 is KGHSH, CDR2 LQKENI. Trimming shortened V by 4 bases and J by 7 bases, and 17 bases separated the two germline ends. The CDR3 contains 14 residues. The CDR3 reads CASSRGGGLGEQYF. The CDR3 bases are TGTGCCAGCTCACGGGGTGGAGGGCTTGGAGAGCAGTACTTC.

V is TRBV19 and J is TRBJ1-6, with D perhaps TRBD1 (5 bases). This CDR3 contains 13 residues. CDR1 and CDR2 from the germline V gene are LNHDA and SQIVND (reference sequence). The V and J ends lost 3 bases and 9 bases respectively, with 9 bases between them. In DNA, the CDR3 is TGTGCCAGTAGTATGGAGGGGCCTTCACCCCTCCACTTT. Protein sequence: CASSMEGPSPLHF.

The chain recombines TRBV3-1 (or the pseudogene TRBV3-2) with TRBJ1-4; D not certain. The V gene's germline CDR1 is LGHDT and CDR2 YNNKEL (reference sequence). The CDR3 is 15 residues long. V lost 4 bases to trimming and J lost 6 bases, with 15 bases between them. The DNA of the CDR3 is TGTGCCAGCAGCCCACAGTGGAAATGGGATGAAAAACTGTTTTTT. This sequence encodes CASSPQWKWDEKLFF.

The rearrangement joins TRBV3-1 (or the pseudogene TRBV3-2) to TRBJ2-7, with a weak D call TRBD2 (5 bases). CDR1 and CDR2 from the germline V gene are LGHDT and YNNKEL (reference sequence). Between the trimmed V and J ends, which lost 1 base and 7 bases, there was a span of 17 bases. The CDR3 consists of 15 residues. The chain's CDR3 is CASSQGPDGVAEQYF. CDR3 coding DNA: TGTGCCAGCAGCCAAGGTCCCGATGGGGTAGCGGAGCAGTACTTC.

The genes are TRBV20-1 and TRBJ2-7, with D maybe TRBD1 (6 bases). Germline CDR1 is DFQATT and CDR2 is SNEGSKA (reference sequence). The V gene lost 8 bases and the J gene lost 4 bases, with 12 bases spanning the gap. The CDR3 covers 11 residues. CDR3 nucleotide sequence: TGCAGTCAGGGACAAGGTTACGAGCAGTACTTC. Amino acid sequence: CSQGQGYEQYF.

The V call is TRBV19, the J call TRBJ1-2; 7 bases agree with TRBD1. V shed 3 bases and J 0 bases; nucleotides not matched to a gene: 4. The germline gives CDR1 LNHDA, CDR2 SQIVND (reference sequence). CDR3 length: 15 amino acids. CDR3 nucleotides: TGTGCCAGTAGTATTACGACAGGGACTAACTATGGCTACACCTTC. It translates to CASSITTGTNYGYTF.

The chain employs TRBV5-1 and TRBJ1-1; no definite D call. In germline, CDR1 is SGHRS, CDR2 YFSETQ. CDR3 length: 16 amino acids. Between the trimmed V and J ends, which lost 1 base and 2 bases, there was a span of 15 bases. The CDR3 sequence is CASSLFSPRPNTEAFF. CDR3 coding DNA: TGCGCCAGCAGCTTGTTTAGTCCCCGTCCTAACACTGAAGCTTTCTTT.

V is TRBV27 and J is TRBJ2-1, with 12 bases fitting TRBD2. The CDR3 contains 19 residues. Germline CDR1 reads MNHEY; CDR2 reads SMNVEV (reference sequence). The ends lost 4 bases at V and 1 base at J; junction bases unmatched: 11. The CDR3, as DNA: TGTGCCAGCAGTTACTCACTCTCGACTAGCGGGGGTTCCTACAATGAGCAGTTCTTC. Amino acids: CASSYSLSTSGGSYNEQFF.

This chain connects TRBV11-3 to TRBJ2-1, with D possibly TRBD2 on 6 matching bases. Trimming left V 5 bases short and J 5 bases short, with 16 bases between. The CDR3 is 15 residues long. CDR1 is SGHNT and CDR2 is YENEEA in the germline V gene. The CDR3 DNA reads as TGTGCCAGCAGCGTCATGGGAGGCGAGGACAATGAGCAGTTCTTC. Amino acids: CASSVMGGEDNEQFF.

This clone appeared a few times. V gene TRBV11-2 combines with J gene TRBJ2-1; no clear D. CDR1 is SGHAT, CDR2 FQNNGV, per germline. The CDR3 spans 12 residues. V lost 3 bases to trimming and J lost 6 bases, with 6 bases between them. The CDR3 is CASSFPSNEQFF. The CDR3 DNA follows: TGTGCCAGCAGCTTTCCGAGCAATGAGCAGTTCTTC.

This clone appeared a single time. The junction departs from germline at one end; a sequencing error may be responsible. The rearrangement links TRBV7-7 to TRBJ2-3, with no clear D. The CDR3 runs 16 residues. Germline V lookup: CDR1 SSHAT, CDR2 FNYEAQ (reference sequence). This CDR3 is CASSLGVSRSTDTQYF. For the CDR3, the DNA is TGTGCTAGCAGCTTAGGAGTCTCAAGAAGCACAGATACGCAGTATTTT.

DNA of the CDR3: TGCGCCAGCAGCTCAACAGGGACCTATAATTCACCCCTCCACTTT. This encodes CASSSTGTYNSPLHF. The chain joins TRBV5-1 to TRBJ1-6; D might be TRBD1 (6 bases). Germline lookup yields CDR1 SGHRS and CDR2 YFSETQ. The CDR3 contains 15 residues. Trimming took off 3 bases at V and 2 bases at J, with 9 bases between the two ends.